This T cell receptor beta chain emerged from a study of T-cell memory formation after mild COVID-19. This clonotype appeared a few times. TCRdb used MiXCR to reprocess the 5' RACE reads, holding one entry per CDR3 protein. This sample has 410,000 or so distinct CDR3 sequences, with more than 20% found just once. The CDR3 runs to 14 residues. V lost 1 base and J 7 bases, leaving 11 bases between the germline ends. Germline assignment: CDR1 GTSNPN and CDR2 SVGIG (reference sequence). Sequencing was carried out using PBMCs or a T cell subset sorted from them (not recorded which). This sequence joins TRBV30 and TRBJ1-6; D unclear. The receptor was derived from an adult woman who had mild COVID-19 (a few samples of this study predate the infection). Cell type and time point are not known. CDR3 nucleotide sequence: TGTGCCTGGAGTGAGCTGACGGGGAATTCACCCCTCCACTTT. It is translated as CAWSELTGNSPLHF.